This T cell receptor (beta chain) was captured in a study of blood T cells in healthy people across ages (dated by TCRdb to 2014 to 2015). For context, the study as a whole: In model experiments, template switching captured about one uniquely barcoded TCR beta cDNA molecule for every two T cells. Using deep sequencing normalized with unique cDNA molecular identifiers, the study measured how TCR beta repertoire diversity changes with age. Donors were grouped into four age groups: young (average approximately 15 years), middle-aged (about 38), aged (around 60) and long-lived (just over 80). To avoid experimental bias, donors of different ages were distributed randomly across sequencing lanes. Using the same blood draw, the study looked at two additional independent replicas of 1 million unique cDNA reads for two donors, one aged 18 to 29 and the other aged 80 or older.

From cysteine to phenylalanine, the CDR3 is 15 amino acids long. Just CDR3 DNA is preserved here, 45 bases in frame from base 1. This clonotype was observed once. Its antigen has not been determined. The record has no base qualities; no much larger clone is one base away. One read alone lends weak support. Receptor libraries were prepared by 5' RACE. Instrument used: Illumina HiSeq 2500. A second PCR of about 7 to 12 cycles was run with a J-beta primer mix and a sample-barcoded 5' primer. A template-switch 5' adaptor carrying 12 random nucleotides introduced a unique molecular identifier onto each TCR beta cDNA molecule. Each sample yielded at least 2.5 million CDR3-containing paired-end reads. All of the RNA was converted into first-strand cDNA using the Mint cDNA synthesis kit, with a TRBC-specific oligonucleotide serving as the primer. Following uracil-DNA glycosylase treatment, all cDNA underwent a first 18-cycle PCR with the universal primers M1SS and BC2_uni_R. Turning to the authors' computational methods: Normalization of each sample was performed by random selection of 1 million high-quality reads, each carrying a distinct molecular identifier. Reads with shared molecular identifiers were discarded instead of being binned into consensus sequences. MiTCR, set to a Q25 quality threshold and the strictest error-elimination algorithm, was used for CDR3 identification, clonotype clustering and error correction. A nonparametric unseen species model with Euler transformation was used to estimate lower-bound total TCR beta diversity. In TCRdb, the public reads were trimmed at Q25 with fastp and aligned with MiXCR, with productive beta chains retained. Identical CDR3 proteins give one entry, which carries the most common genes and DNA. In this record, the V and J calls reflect TCRdb's handling and not the investigators' own analysis. The sample table holds hundreds of thousands of distinct CDR3 sequences, of which 45% to 50% were seen once. Clones ranked in the top ten supply 25% to 35% of the sample.

General findings and caveats noted by the study authors: Observed TCR beta diversity correlated strongly with the percentage of naive T cells measured by flow cytometry. Observed TCR beta diversity per million T cells fell roughly linearly with age, and a significant reduction was already apparent by age roughly 40. Since profiling was done on bulk unsorted PBMCs, naive and antigen-experienced compartments could not be conclusively compared. Total diversity estimates from one million sequenced T cells were considered lower bounds and underestimates. Because the CMV infection status of the donors was unknown, age-related changes in expanded clonotypes may potentially have been confounded. Compared with the aged group, more naive CD4+ T cells, fewer expanded clones and increased TCR diversity were shown by the long-lived group, suggesting age selection.

Donors were a few dozen systemically healthy Caucasian individuals from Russia aged roughly 6 to 95 years. Approximately 10 milliliters of peripheral blood were collected from each donor into EDTA-treated Vacutainer tubes. PBMCs were isolated by Ficoll-Paque density-gradient centrifugation, with at least 6.5 million obtained per sample. Total RNA was extracted from PBMCs with Trizol reagent, with at least 5 micrograms obtained per sample. For every donor, flow cytometry on a PBMC aliquot measured the percentage of naive CD45RAhigh/CD27high T cells. Recombination joined TRBV21-1 with TRBJ2-7; TRBD2 is taken as the D call from the table, unchecked against the DNA. TRBV21-1 is labeled a pseudogene. The source is a woman aged 55-70 years in good health. The specimen sequenced was blood. The bases read TGTGCCAGCAGCATCCGGACTAGCGGGAGCTACGAGCAGTACTTC. Translated, it reads CASSIRTSGSYEQYF.